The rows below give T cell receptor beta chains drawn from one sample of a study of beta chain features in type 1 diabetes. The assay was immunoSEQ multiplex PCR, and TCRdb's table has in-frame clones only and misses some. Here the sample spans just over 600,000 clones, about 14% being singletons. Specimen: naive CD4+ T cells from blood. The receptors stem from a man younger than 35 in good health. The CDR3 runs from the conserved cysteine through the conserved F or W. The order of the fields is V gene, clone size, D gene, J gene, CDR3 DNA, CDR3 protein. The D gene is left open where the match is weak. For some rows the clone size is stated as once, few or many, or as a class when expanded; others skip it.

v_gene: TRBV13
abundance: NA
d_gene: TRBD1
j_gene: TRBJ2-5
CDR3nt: TGTGCCAGCAGCCTGGACAGGGGCCAAGAGACCCAGTACTTC
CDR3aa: CASSLDRGQETQYF

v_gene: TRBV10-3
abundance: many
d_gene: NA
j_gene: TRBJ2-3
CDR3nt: TGTGCCATCAGTGAAAGCACAGATACGCAGTATTTT
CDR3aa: CAISESTDTQYF

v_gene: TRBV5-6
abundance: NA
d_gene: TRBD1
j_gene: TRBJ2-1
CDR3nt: TGTGCCAGCAGCTTAGGGACAGTAAACAATGAGCAGTTCTTC
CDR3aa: CASSLGTVNNEQFF

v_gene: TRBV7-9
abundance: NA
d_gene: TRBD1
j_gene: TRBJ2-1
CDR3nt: TGTGCCAGCAGCCTCACACAGGGGGTTTATTACAATGAGCAGTTCTTC
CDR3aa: CASSLTQGVYYNEQFF

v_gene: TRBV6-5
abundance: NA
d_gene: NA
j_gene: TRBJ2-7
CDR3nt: TGTGCCAGCAGTTACTCCCCAGGGCGGCGGGACGAGCAGTACTTC
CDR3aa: CASSYSPGRRDEQYF

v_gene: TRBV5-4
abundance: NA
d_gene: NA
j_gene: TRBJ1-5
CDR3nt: TGTGCCAGCAGCCCCGATAGGGGGAACAATCAGCCCCAGCATTTT
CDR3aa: CASSPDRGNNQPQHF

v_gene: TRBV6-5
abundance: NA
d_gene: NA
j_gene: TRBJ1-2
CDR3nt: TGTGCCAGCAGTTACTCGATCCAGGGGCCCTATGGCTACACCTTC
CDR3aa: CASSYSIQGPYGYTF

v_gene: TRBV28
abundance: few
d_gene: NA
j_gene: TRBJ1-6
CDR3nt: TGTGCCAGCAGTGCTCATGGGAGGGATTCACCCCTCCACTTT
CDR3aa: CASSAHGRDSPLHF

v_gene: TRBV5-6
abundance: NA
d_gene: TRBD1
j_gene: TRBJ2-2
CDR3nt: TGTGCCAGCAGACAAATGGGACAGGCGCAAAACACCGGGGAGCTGTTTTTT
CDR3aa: CASRQMGQAQNTGELFF

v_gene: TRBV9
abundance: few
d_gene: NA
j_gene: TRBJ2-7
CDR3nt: TGTGCCAGCAGCGTAGACCCAGGGTCCTACGAGCAGTACTTC
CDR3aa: CASSVDPGSYEQYF

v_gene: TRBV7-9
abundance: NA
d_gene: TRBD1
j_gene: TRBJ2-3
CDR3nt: TGTGCCAGCAGCTTAATACAGGGGGGACGGTTGCAGTATTTT
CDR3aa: CASSLIQGGRLQYF

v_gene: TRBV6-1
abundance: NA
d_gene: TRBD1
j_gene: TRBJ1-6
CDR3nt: TGTGCCAGCAGTGAAGTCGACAGGGATTCACCCCTCCACTTT
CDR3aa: CASSEVDRDSPLHF

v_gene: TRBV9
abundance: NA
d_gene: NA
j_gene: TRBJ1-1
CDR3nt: TGTGCCAGCAGCGTATTGGGCAACACTGAAGCTTTCTTT
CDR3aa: CASSVLGNTEAFF

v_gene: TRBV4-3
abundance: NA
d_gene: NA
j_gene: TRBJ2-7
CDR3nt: TGCGCCAGCAGCCAAGCATACGGGACATTCTCCTACGAGCAGTACTTC
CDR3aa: CASSQAYGTFSYEQYF

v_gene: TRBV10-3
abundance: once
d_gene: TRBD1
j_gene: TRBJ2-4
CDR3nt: TGTGCCACGACAGGGTGGGTCTTAGCCAAAAACATTCAGTACTTC
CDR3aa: CATTGWVLAKNIQYF

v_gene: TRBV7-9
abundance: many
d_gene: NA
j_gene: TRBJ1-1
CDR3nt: TGTGCCAGCAGTCACAGCTCAGAAGCTTTCTTT
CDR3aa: CASSHSSEAFF

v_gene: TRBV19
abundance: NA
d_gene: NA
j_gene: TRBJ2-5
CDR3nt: TGTGCCAGTAGGCCTTCGACAAACCAAGAGACCCAGTACTTC
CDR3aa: CASRPSTNQETQYF

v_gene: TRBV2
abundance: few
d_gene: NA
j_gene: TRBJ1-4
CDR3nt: TGTGCCAGCAGTTGGACCTGGACAGATGAAAAACTGTTTTTT
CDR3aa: CASSWTWTDEKLFF

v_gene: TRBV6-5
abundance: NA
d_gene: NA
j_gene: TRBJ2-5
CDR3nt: TGTGCCAGCAGTCACCGGGGGTCTTACCAAGAGACCCAGTACTTC
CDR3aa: CASSHRGSYQETQYF

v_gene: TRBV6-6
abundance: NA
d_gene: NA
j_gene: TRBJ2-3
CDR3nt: TGTGCCAGCAGTATGAAAGGGGTCGATACGCAGTATTTT
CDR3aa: CASSMKGVDTQYF

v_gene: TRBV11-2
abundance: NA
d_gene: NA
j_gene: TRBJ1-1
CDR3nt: TGTGCCAGCAGCTTAGTTTTTAAGGGGTTTGAAGCTTTCTTT
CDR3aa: CASSLVFKGFEAFF

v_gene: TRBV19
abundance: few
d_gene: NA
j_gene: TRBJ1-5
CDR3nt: TGTGCCAGTAGTAGTTGGACGGATAGCAATCAGCCCCAGCATTTT
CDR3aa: CASSSWTDSNQPQHF

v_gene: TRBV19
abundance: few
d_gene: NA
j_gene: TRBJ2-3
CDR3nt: TGTGCCAGTAGTAGATCTGGCCAGGGCACAGATACGCAGTATTTT
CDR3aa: CASSRSGQGTDTQYF

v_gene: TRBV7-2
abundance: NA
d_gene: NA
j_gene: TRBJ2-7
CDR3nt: TGTGCCAGCAGCTTAAATGGGGGATCGGGCGAGCAGTACTTC
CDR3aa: CASSLNGGSGEQYF

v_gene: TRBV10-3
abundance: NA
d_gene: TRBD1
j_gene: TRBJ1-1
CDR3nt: TGTGCCATCAGGGGACAGGGGGTCCCTGAAGCTTTCTTT
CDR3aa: CAIRGQGVPEAFF

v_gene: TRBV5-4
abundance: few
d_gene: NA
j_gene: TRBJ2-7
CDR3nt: TGTGCCAGCAGCTTGGCTGGAGGGGATGACGAGCAGTACTTC
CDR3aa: CASSLAGGDDEQYF

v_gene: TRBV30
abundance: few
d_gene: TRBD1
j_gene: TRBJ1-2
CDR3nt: TGTGCCTGGAGAGCAACGGGACAGGGAAACTATGGCTACACCTTC
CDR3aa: CAWRATGQGNYGYTF